These T cell receptor beta chains were read from a single sample in a study of regulatory T cells in long-lasting Graves disease. TCRdb re-called the multiplex PCR reads with MiXCR, one entry per CDR3 protein. This sample carries 250,000 to 300,000 distinct CDR3 sequences, 22% of them seen once, and the ten largest clones take around three fifths. The sample in question was peripheral blood mononuclear cells (PBMCs), obtained when the disease was refractory, from a patient treated with antithyroid drugs. The receptors shown here come from a female donor with Graves disease. CDR3s include the opening cysteine and the closing phenylalanine or tryptophan. A D gene is named only where the DNA matches it firmly. Some rows have no size entry. The others give once, few or many, or a class for an expanded clone.

D gene	J gene	clone size	V gene	CDR3 protein	CDR3 DNA
.	TRBJ2-7	many	TRBV6-5	CASSSQQVSSYEQYF	TGTGCCAGCAGTTCCCAACAGGTTAGCTCCTACGAGCAGTACTTC
.	TRBJ1-1	.	TRBV6-5	CASSYFRAAEAFF	TGTGCCAGCAGTTACTTTAGAGCGGCTGAAGCTTTCTTT
.	TRBJ1-1	.	TRBV5-6	CASSLGQPYTEAFF	TGTGCCAGCAGCTTGGGACAGCCATACACTGAAGCTTTCTTT
TRBD2	TRBJ2-4	many	TRBV20-1	CSAGSKSGRIDIQYF	TGCAGTGCTGGTTCTAAGAGCGGGAGGATCGACATTCAGTACTTC
.	TRBJ1-4	many	TRBV6-1	CASSTISGTIDEKLFF	TGTGCCAGCAGCACCATATCCGGGACAATAGACGAAAAACTGTTTTTT
TRBD1	TRBJ1-5	.	TRBV25-1	CARSTGTGDHSNQPQHF	TGTGCCAGGTCGACCGGGACAGGGGACCATAGCAATCAGCCCCAGCATTTT
.	TRBJ2-2	few	TRBV19	CASTPGRADTGELFF	TGTGCCAGTACCCCAGGCAGGGCGGACACCGGGGAGCTGTTTTTT
TRBD2	TRBJ2-2	few	TRBV7-9	CASSSTSGSFTGELFF	TGTGCCAGCAGCTCGACTAGCGGGAGTTTCACCGGGGAGCTGTTTTTT
.	TRBJ2-1	once	TRBV15	CATSRRLVDNEQFF	TGTGCCACCAGCAGGCGACTAGTTGACAATGAGCAGTTCTTC
TRBD1	TRBJ1-4	many	TRBV28	CASSPPGTGEGGNEKLFF	TGTGCCAGCAGTCCCCCCGGGACAGGGGAGGGTGGTAATGAAAAACTGTTTTTT
TRBD2	TRBJ2-1	few	TRBV20-1	CSAKGGRAFSSYNEQFF	TGCAGTGCTAAGGGCGGGAGGGCCTTCAGCTCCTACAATGAGCAGTTCTTC
TRBD2	TRBJ2-2	.	TRBV4-1	CASSQVASGRLTIGELFF	TGCGCCAGCAGCCAAGTGGCTAGCGGGAGGTTAACTATTGGGGAGCTGTTTTTT
.	TRBJ1-4	few	TRBV19	CASSPGVPGKLFF	TGTGCCAGTAGCCCTGGAGTGCCGGGAAAACTGTTTTTT
.	TRBJ1-5	.	TRBV19	CASRRSNQPQHF	TGTGCCAGCCGACGCAGCAATCAGCCCCAGCATTTT
.	TRBJ2-7	.	TRBV20-1	CRVSGSSYEQYF	TGCAGGGTTAGCGGTAGCTCCTACGAGCAGTACTTC
.	TRBJ1-5	.	TRBV6-1	CASSDRTGGREPQHF	TGTGCCAGCAGTGACCGGACGGGGGGCCGGGAGCCCCAGCATTTT
.	TRBJ1-2	many	TRBV7-8	CASSSRTPRGNGYTF	TGTGCCAGCAGCTCAAGGACACCTCGAGGGAATGGCTACACCTTC
TRBD2	TRBJ2-7	.	TRBV6-2/TRBV6-3	CASTPGLAGGQEQYF	TGTGCCAGCACCCCGGGACTAGCGGGAGGGCAGGAGCAGTACTTC
.	TRBJ1-5	many	TRBV28	CASGSLDQPQHF	TGTGCCAGCGGAAGTTTGGATCAGCCCCAGCATTTT
.	TRBJ2-7	few	TRBV29-1	CSARDGSYEQYF	TGCAGCGCCCGGGACGGCTCCTACGAGCAGTACTTC
TRBD1	TRBJ2-5	.	TRBV28	CASNMGQARETQYF	TGTGCCAGCAATATGGGACAGGCGCGAGAGACCCAGTACTTC
TRBD1	TRBJ2-7	many	TRBV20-1	CSARGGQGEAYEQYF	TGCAGTGCTAGAGGTGGACAGGGGGAGGCCTACGAGCAGTACTTC
.	TRBJ2-5	.	TRBV5-1	CASSLASGETQYF	TGCGCCAGCAGCTTGGCCTCCGGAGAGACCCAGTACTTC
.	TRBJ2-7	.	TRBV6-1	CASSPGVPYEQYF	TGTGCCAGCAGTCCAGGGGTGCCCTACGAGCAGTACTTC
TRBD1	TRBJ1-1	many	TRBV27	CASSPSTGFTEAFF	TGTGCCAGCAGTCCTTCGACAGGGTTCACTGAAGCTTTCTTT
.	TRBJ2-2	.	TRBV4-2	CASSPQGVNGELFF	TGTGCCAGCAGCCCCCAAGGGGTTAACGGGGAGCTGTTTTTT
.	TRBJ2-3	.	TRBV3-1	CASSRQRAPTDTQYF	TGTGCCAGCAGCCGCCAAAGGGCCCCCACAGATACGCAGTATTTT
TRBD2	TRBJ2-1	few	TRBV28	CASSSLAGDEQFF	TGTGCCAGCAGTTCCCTAGCGGGAGATGAGCAGTTCTTC
.	TRBJ2-5	many	TRBV30	CAWSVGVGGEETQYF	TGTGCCTGGAGTGTGGGAGTGGGGGGAGAAGAGACCCAGTACTTC
TRBD1	TRBJ1-1	many	TRBV28	CASRGADRMNTEAFF	TGTGCCAGCAGGGGAGCGGACAGGATGAACACTGAAGCTTTCTTT
TRBD2	TRBJ2-7	.	TRBV10-3	CAISESGVAGYEQYF	TGTGCCATCAGTGAGTCAGGGGTAGCGGGGTACGAGCAGTACTTC
.	TRBJ1-2	.	TRBV7-2	CASSQDRVSNYGYTF	TGCGCCAGCAGCCAAGATCGGGTCAGCAACTATGGCTACACCTTC
.	TRBJ1-5	few	TRBV7-9	CASSLGGFGQPQHF	TGTGCCAGCAGCTTAGGAGGGTTCGGCCAGCCCCAGCATTTT
.	TRBJ1-1	.	TRBV30	CAWRVRLNTEAFF	TGTGCCTGGAGGGTCCGCTTGAACACTGAAGCTTTCTTT
.	TRBJ2-7	many	TRBV5-1	CASSLWDEQYF	TGTGCCAGCAGCTTGTGGGACGAGCAGTACTTC
TRBD1	TRBJ1-1	.	TRBV11-2	CASSPGTGYATEAFF	TGTGCCAGCAGCCCCGGGACAGGGTACGCCACTGAAGCTTTCTTT
TRBD1	TRBJ1-1	.	TRBV18	CASSLWDRTEAFF	TGTGCCAGCTCCCTTTGGGACAGAACTGAAGCTTTCTTT
TRBD1	TRBJ1-2	.	TRBV27	CASRQTGNYGYTF	TGTGCCAGCAGACAGACAGGGAACTATGGCTACACCTTC
TRBD1	TRBJ2-5	many	TRBV11-2	CASSLDSGGLEETQYF	TGTGCCAGCAGCTTAGATTCAGGGGGTTTGGAAGAGACCCAGTACTTC
.	TRBJ1-1	few	TRBV28	CATCIAGGLALNTEAFF	TGTGCCACTTGTATCGCCGGCGGATTAGCCCTGAACACTGAAGCTTTCTTT
.	TRBJ1-2	.	TRBV19	CASSIVRDRISYTF	TGTGCCAGTAGTATAGTCCGCGATCGTATAAGCTACACCTTC
.	TRBJ1-2	many	TRBV7-2	CASSLDSVYGYTF	TGTGCCAGCAGCTTAGACAGTGTCTATGGCTACACCTTC
.	TRBJ1-2	many	TRBV28	CASRAARDLYGYTF	TGTGCCAGCAGGGCCGCGCGGGACCTCTATGGCTACACCTTC
.	TRBJ2-4	.	TRBV4-3	CASSQDRWELAKNIQYF	TGCGCCAGCAGCCAAGATCGATGGGAGTTAGCCAAAAACATTCAGTACTTC
TRBD2	TRBJ2-7	once	TRBV14	CASSHPSGRAQYEQYF	TGTGCCAGCAGCCACCCTAGCGGGAGGGCGCAGTACGAGCAGTACTTC
TRBD2	TRBJ2-7	.	TRBV27	CASSLSAGGAYEQYF	TGTGCCAGCAGTTTATCAGCGGGGGGAGCCTACGAGCAGTACTTC
.	TRBJ2-7	.	TRBV9	CASSVLDSSYEQYF	TGTGCCAGCAGCGTTTTGGACAGCTCCTACGAGCAGTACTTC
.	TRBJ2-5	few	TRBV3-1	CVSSQGGTGGLETQYF	TGTGTCAGCAGCCAAGGGGGGACGGGAGGTTTGGAGACCCAGTACTTC
TRBD2	TRBJ2-5	many	TRBV11-2	CASSQIRLAEETQYF	TGTGCCAGCAGCCAAATAAGACTAGCGGAAGAGACCCAGTACTTC